The clone carrying this T cell receptor (beta chain) counts as medium-sized. Antigen specificity is unknown. TCRdb re-analysed the 5' RACE reads in MiXCR, keeping a single row per CDR3 protein. The sample yields tens of thousands of distinct CDR3 sequences, around 5% seen once. The entry originates in a study of spatial heterogeneity in lung cancer. Time point given: sample taken at primary tumor resection. Tumor, nontumor lung or frozen PBMC supplied whole RNA that was sequenced unsorted. Findings and caveats of the study: Ubiquitous expanded tumor TCRs were seen in blood more at resection than at follow-up.

The specimen comprised PBMCs, sampled at surgery. The TCR comes from a female donor with early-stage non-small cell lung cancer.

The CDR3 protein is CSGRDRGRNEQFF. The DNA of the CDR3 is TGCAGCGGTAGGGACAGGGGTCGGAATGAGCAGTTCTTC. The rearrangement joins TRBV29-1 to TRBJ2-1; 10 positions agree with TRBD1. The CDR3 length is 13 residues. V dropped 7 bases and J dropped 7; count of bases not matched to a gene: 7. Per germline, CDR1 SQVTM and CDR2 ANQGSEA.